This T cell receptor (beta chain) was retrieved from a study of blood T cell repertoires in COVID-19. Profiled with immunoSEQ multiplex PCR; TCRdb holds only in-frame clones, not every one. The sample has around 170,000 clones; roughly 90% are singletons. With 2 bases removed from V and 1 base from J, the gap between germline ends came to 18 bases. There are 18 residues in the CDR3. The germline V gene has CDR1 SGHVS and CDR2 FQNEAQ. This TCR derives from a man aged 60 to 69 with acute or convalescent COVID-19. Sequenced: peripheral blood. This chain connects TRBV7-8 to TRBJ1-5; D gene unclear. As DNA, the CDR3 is TGTGCCAGCAGCTTATTACTCTCTGGAGCATGGAGCAATCAGCCCCAGCATTTT. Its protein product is CASSLLLSGAWSNQPQHF.